These T cell receptor beta chains were read from a single sample in a study of shared clonotypes between healthy human individuals. Clones were sequenced by immunoSEQ multiplex PCR, and TCRdb holds only the in-frame ones, with some missing. The repertoire holds approximately 2.5 million clones, approximately 93% seen once, with 0.36% in the top ten. The sample taken for sequencing was naive CD4+ T cells from PBMCs. The source of these receptors is a man aged 18 to 30 in good health. Some clones in this sample may be carry-over from other donors' samples. CDR3s include the opening cysteine and the closing phenylalanine or tryptophan. The D gene is left open where the match is weak. The size entry is marked missing in some rows and otherwise reads once, few, many or a size class.

TRBD2	TRBV7-3	-	TRBJ2-5	TGTGCCAGCAGCTTAGGGGGTGGACTAGCGGGAGTAGGGCAAGAGACCCAGTACTTC	CASSLGGGLAGVGQETQYF
TRBD1	TRBV5-6	-	TRBJ1-4	TGTGCCAGCAGCTTAGGGACAGGGAGTAATGAAAAACTGTTTTTT	CASSLGTGSNEKLFF
-	TRBV4-1	once	TRBJ2-7	TGCGCCAGCAGCCAAGGAGGTCCGAACGACGACTACGAGCAGTACTTC	CASSQGGPNDDYEQYF
-	TRBV11-2	-	TRBJ2-4	TGTGCCAGCAGCCAAGTAGTGGGAGCGGTATTGGGCATTCAGTACTTC	CASSQVVGAVLGIQYF
-	TRBV28	-	TRBJ2-1	TGTGCCAGCAGTTTACTCGCCTGGGGTGGGCAGTTCTTC	CASSLLAWGGQFF
TRBD1	TRBV7-3	-	TRBJ2-1	TGTGCCAGCAGCTACCGGACAGGGAAAGATGAGCAGTTCTTC	CASSYRTGKDEQFF
TRBD2	TRBV4-2	-	TRBJ2-2	TGTGCCAGCAGCTCTAGGACTAGCGGGAGGGTGTCCGGGGAGCTGTTTTTT	CASSSRTSGRVSGELFF
TRBD2	TRBV4-3	-	TRBJ2-7	TGCGCCAGCAGCTCAGGACTAGCGAACACCTACGAGCAGTACTTC	CASSSGLANTYEQYF
-	TRBV11-3	-	TRBJ2-1	TGTGCCAGCAGCCCCGGTGGGGGGACAACCTACAATGAGCAGTTCTTC	CASSPGGGTTYNEQFF
-	TRBV27	-	TRBJ2-1	TGTGCCAGCAGTTTACTGAGAGTCCCCTACAATGAGCAGTTCTTC	CASSLLRVPYNEQFF
-	TRBV28	-	TRBJ2-3	TGTGCCAGCAGTTTGGACGGAAGCACAGATACGCAGTATTTT	CASSLDGSTDTQYF
TRBD2	TRBV2	-	TRBJ2-7	TGTGCCAGCAACCGACTAGCGGCCTACGAGCAGTACTTC	CASNRLAAYEQYF
TRBD1	TRBV5-1	-	TRBJ2-1	TGCGCCAGCAGCTCTGGACAGGGGGCGCCGAATGAGCAGTTCTTC	CASSSGQGAPNEQFF
-	TRBV4-3	-	TRBJ2-1	TGCGCCAGCAGCCAAGATTTCGGGCTATCAGGGCAGTTCTTC	CASSQDFGLSGQFF
TRBD1	TRBV19	-	TRBJ2-1	TGTGCCAGTAGGAAAATAGGACAGGGGGGACACAGCTCCTACAATGAGCAGTTCTTC	CASRKIGQGGHSSYNEQFF
-	TRBV11-2	-	TRBJ1-3	TGTGCCAGCAGCAAATTGGAAATAAACTCTGGAAACACCATATATTTT	CASSKLEINSGNTIYF
TRBD1	TRBV9	-	TRBJ2-3	TGTGCCAGCAGCGAAGGACAGGGCACAGATACGCAGTATTTT	CASSEGQGTDTQYF
TRBD1	TRBV9	-	TRBJ2-6	TGTGCCAGCAGCGTAGCTACCGGGACAGGGGGCGCAAGGGCCAACGTCCTGACTTTC	CASSVATGTGGARANVLTF
TRBD2	TRBV7-2	-	TRBJ2-1	TGTGCCAGCAGCTTTGGGAGCGGGAGCTCCTACAATGAGCAGTTCTTC	CASSFGSGSSYNEQFF
TRBD1	TRBV5-1	-	TRBJ2-7	TGCGCCAGCAGCGGAACAGGGGTGTTGGGCGAGCAGTACTTC	CASSGTGVLGEQYF
-	TRBV5-1	-	TRBJ2-6	TGCGCCAGTTCCGACAGGTCTGGGGCCAACGTCCTGACTTTC	CASSDRSGANVLTF
-	TRBV20-1	-	TRBJ1-2	TGCAGTGCCCAGTCGGGGGGAGGCTACACCTTC	CSAQSGGGYTF
-	TRBV27	-	TRBJ2-2	TGTGCCAGCAGTTTACAGGGGCACACCGGGGAGCTGTTTTTT	CASSLQGHTGELFF
TRBD2	TRBV7-9	-	TRBJ2-1	TGTGCCAGCAGCTTAGTTGCGGGAGCATCCTACAATGAGCAGTTCTTC	CASSLVAGASYNEQFF
-	TRBV28	-	TRBJ1-2	TGTGCCACAGTACTGGGTGGCTACACCTTC	CATVLGGYTF
-	TRBV2	-	TRBJ2-7	TGTGCCAGCAGTGAAGGCGGGGCCCTCGGCGAGCAGTACTTC	CASSEGGALGEQYF
TRBD2	TRBV5-1	-	TRBJ2-3	TGCGCCAGCAGCTTGGGGAATCTAGCGGGCGGAAACACAGATACGCAGTATTTT	CASSLGNLAGGNTDTQYF
-	TRBV28	-	TRBJ1-5	TGTGCCAGCAGTTCCCGGACCCCTAGCAATCAGCCCCAGCATTTT	CASSSRTPSNQPQHF